This T cell receptor beta chain was obtained from a study of blood T cell repertoires in COVID-19 (TCRdb year 2020). The study in broad terms: The collaborator samples originated in the United States, Italy and Spain and spanned the acute and convalescent phases of COVID-19. Deeply sampled blood TCRbeta repertoires from subjects exposed to, actively infected with, or recovered from COVID-19 were included in the dataset. The repertoires were released in a freely available public database meant as a resource for research on the immune response to SARS-CoV-2. Samples were obtained from the ongoing ImmuneRACE study (first 160 participants) and from 950 to 1,500 subjects provided by 6 global collaborators. A de-identified subject ID, COVID-19 status, age in years and sex were almost always included in the sample metadata. The material from the prospective study consisted of cDNA or gDNA derived from T cells, B-cell-depleted T cells, or PBMCs. HLA class I and class II types, where available, came from metadata supplied by the sample provider rather than from assay-based typing.

In the prospective study, participants were about 18 to 95 years old, resided in 20 to 30 geographic areas of the United States, and were enrolled through a virtual design. In the prospective study, cohorts were assigned on the basis of participant-reported clinical history obtained from a screening survey and a study questionnaire. Recovered participants in ImmuneRACE Cohort 3 were defined as having two consecutive negative NP/OP PCR tests, clearance from a healthcare professional, or resolution of symptoms. Each participant in the prospective study had whole blood, serum and a nasopharyngeal or oropharyngeal swab collected by mobile phlebotomists. Additional blood draws and questionnaires over an approximately two-month period could optionally be provided by prospective study participants. Before DNA extraction, blood samples from the prospective study were shipped at room temperature or frozen.

Reading the germline V gene (reference sequence) gives CDR1 GTSNPN and CDR2 SVGIG. Relative to germline, V is missing 8 bases and J is missing 6 bases, with 3 bases of the junction outside any gene match. Its CDR3 holds 12 amino acids, cysteine through phenylalanine. CDR3 DNA is the only sequence kept; it has 36 bases, read in frame from the first base. Overall study outcomes, separate from this receptor: How much clinical and demographic metadata was included differed by source and by participant, and the metadata was provided uncurated.

A remark on this clone: What this receptor recognizes is not known. No per-base quality is available; no much larger clone lies one base away.

TCRbeta CDR3 regions were amplified from genomic DNA using the immunoSEQ Assay, a bias-controlled multiplex PCR. The original pipeline was this. The number of nucleated cells in each sample was estimated by amplification of reference gene primers within the assay. To quantify the absolute abundance of each unique TCRbeta CDR3 rearrangement, sequence reads were collapsed and filtered. For each sample, productive Simpson clonality was calculated as the square root of Simpson's diversity index over productive rearrangements. As stored in TCRdb, this immuneACCESS dataset retains in-frame rearrangements with V and J assigned. A fraction of the clones does not appear; measured against another copy, unresolved V genes explain less than half of the discrepancy, and the remainder lacks a known reason. Clonal size and the V and J genes are those of that table, whereas D and trimming came from the DNA. The sample data list under 200,000 clones, and roughly 90% of these were observed just once. The ten largest account for 6.5% to 8.5% of the sample.

This receptor chain uses TRBV30 and TRBJ1-4; 10 nucleotides in the junction match TRBD1. The sequencing sample was made of PBMCs or T cells enriched from blood (not recorded which). The source of this sequence is a woman between 45 and 65 years old who had recovered from COVID-19. This receptor carries the CDR3 CAGGQGHEKLFF. In nucleotides, the sequence is TGTGCCGGGGGACAGGGGCATGAAAAACTGTTTTTT.